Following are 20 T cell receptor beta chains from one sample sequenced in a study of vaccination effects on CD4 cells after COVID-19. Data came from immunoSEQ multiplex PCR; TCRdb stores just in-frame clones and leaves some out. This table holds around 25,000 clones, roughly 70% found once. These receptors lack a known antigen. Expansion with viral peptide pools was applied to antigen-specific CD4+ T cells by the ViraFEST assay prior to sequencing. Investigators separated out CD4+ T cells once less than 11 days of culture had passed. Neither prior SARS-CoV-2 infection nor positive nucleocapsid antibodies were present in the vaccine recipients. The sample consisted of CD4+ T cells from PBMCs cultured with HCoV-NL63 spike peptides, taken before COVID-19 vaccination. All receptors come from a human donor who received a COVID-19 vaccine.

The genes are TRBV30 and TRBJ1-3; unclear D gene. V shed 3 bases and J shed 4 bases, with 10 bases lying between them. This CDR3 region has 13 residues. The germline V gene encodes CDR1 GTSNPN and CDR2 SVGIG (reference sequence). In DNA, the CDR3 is TGTGCCTGGAGGGCCATCGGAGGAAACACCATATATTTT. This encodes CAWRAIGGNTIYF.

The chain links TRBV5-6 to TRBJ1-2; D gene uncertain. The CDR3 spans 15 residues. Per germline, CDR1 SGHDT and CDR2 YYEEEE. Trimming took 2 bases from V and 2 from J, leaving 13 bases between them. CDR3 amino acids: CASSFDFSGNYGYTF. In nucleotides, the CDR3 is TGTGCCAGCAGCTTTGATTTCTCGGGGAACTATGGCTACACCTTC.

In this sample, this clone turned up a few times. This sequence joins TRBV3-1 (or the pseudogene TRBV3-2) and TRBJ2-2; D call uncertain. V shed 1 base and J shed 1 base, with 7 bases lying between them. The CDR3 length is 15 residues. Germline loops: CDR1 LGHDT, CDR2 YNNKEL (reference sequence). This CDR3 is CASSQVWGNTGELFF. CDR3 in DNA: TGTGCCAGCAGCCAAGTATGGGGGAACACCGGGGAGCTGTTTTTT.

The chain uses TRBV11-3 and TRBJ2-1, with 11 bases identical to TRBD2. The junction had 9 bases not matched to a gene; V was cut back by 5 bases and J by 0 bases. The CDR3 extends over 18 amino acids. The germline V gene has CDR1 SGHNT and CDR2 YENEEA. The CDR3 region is CASSPTPGLAGSYNEQFF. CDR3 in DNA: TGTGCCAGCAGCCCTACCCCCGGACTAGCGGGCTCCTACAATGAGCAGTTCTTC.

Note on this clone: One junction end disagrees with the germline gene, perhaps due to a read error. CDR3 amino acids: CASSEWGQSNPEAFF. CDR3 nucleotide sequence: TGTGCCAGCAGTGAATGGGGACAGTCGAACCCTGAAGCTTTCTTT. V usage is TRBV6-1 and J usage is TRBJ1-1, with TRBD1 matching 7 bases. Per germline, CDR1 MNHNS and CDR2 SASEGT. The CDR3 covers 15 residues.

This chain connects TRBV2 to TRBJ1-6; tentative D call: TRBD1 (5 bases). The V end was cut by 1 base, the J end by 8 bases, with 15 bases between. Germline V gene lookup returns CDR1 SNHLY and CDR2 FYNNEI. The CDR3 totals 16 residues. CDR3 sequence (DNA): TGTGCCAGCAGTGAAGATAGAGGCAGGGTGGATTCACCCCTCCACTTT. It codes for CASSEDRGRVDSPLHF.

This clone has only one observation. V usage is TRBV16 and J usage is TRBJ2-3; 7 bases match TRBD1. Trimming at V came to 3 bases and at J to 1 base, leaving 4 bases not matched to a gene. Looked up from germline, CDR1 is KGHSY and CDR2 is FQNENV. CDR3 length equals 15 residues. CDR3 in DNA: TGTGCCAGCAGCCACTCCGGGACAGGCACAGATACGCAGTATTTT. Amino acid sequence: CASSHSGTGTDTQYF.

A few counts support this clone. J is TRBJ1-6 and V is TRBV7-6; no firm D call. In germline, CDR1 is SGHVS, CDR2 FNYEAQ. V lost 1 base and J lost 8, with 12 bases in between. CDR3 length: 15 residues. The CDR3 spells CASSLDARTDSPLHF. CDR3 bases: TGTGCCAGCAGCTTAGATGCAAGGACTGATTCACCCCTCCACTTT.

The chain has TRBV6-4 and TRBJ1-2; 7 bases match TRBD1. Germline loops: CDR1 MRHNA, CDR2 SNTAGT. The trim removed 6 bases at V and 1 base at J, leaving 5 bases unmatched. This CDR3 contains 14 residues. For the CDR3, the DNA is TGTGCCAGCAGCCCAACAGGGGTTAACTATGGCTACACCTTC. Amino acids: CASSPTGVNYGYTF.

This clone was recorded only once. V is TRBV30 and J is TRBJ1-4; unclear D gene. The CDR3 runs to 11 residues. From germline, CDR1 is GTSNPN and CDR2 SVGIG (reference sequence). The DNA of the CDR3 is TGTGGCTGCCTACGCGGTGAAAAACTGTTTTTT. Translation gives CGCLRGEKLFF.

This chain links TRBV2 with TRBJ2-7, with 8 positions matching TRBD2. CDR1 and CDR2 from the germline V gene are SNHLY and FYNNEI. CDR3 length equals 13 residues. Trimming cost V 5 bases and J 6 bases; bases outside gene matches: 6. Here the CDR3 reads CASSSSGSGEQYF. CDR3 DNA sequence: TGTGCCAGCAGTTCCAGCGGGAGTGGCGAGCAGTACTTC. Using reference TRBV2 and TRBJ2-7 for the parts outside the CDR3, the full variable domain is EPEVTQTPSHQVTQMGQEVILRCVPISNHLYFYWYRQILGQKVEFLVSFYNNEISEKSEIFDDQFSVERPDGSNFTLKIRSTKLEDSAMYFCASSSSGSGEQYFGPGTRLTVT.

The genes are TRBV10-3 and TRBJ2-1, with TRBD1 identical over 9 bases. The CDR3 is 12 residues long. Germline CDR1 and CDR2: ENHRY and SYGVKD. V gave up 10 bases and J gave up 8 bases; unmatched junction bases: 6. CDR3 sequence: CATGQGMHEQFF. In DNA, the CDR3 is TGTGCCACCGGACAGGGGATGCATGAGCAGTTCTTC.

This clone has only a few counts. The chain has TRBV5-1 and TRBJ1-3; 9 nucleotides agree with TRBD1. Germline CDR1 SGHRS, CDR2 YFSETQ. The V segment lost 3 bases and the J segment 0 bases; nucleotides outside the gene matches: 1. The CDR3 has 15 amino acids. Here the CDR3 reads CASSSGQGSGNTIYF. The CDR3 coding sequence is TGCGCCAGCAGCTCGGGACAGGGCTCTGGAAACACCATATATTTT.

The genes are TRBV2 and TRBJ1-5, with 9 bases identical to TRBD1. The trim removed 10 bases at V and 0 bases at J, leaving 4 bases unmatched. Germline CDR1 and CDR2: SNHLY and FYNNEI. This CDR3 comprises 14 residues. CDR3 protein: CATRQGVSNQPQHF. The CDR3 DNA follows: TGTGCCACAAGACAGGGGGTTAGCAATCAGCCCCAGCATTTT.

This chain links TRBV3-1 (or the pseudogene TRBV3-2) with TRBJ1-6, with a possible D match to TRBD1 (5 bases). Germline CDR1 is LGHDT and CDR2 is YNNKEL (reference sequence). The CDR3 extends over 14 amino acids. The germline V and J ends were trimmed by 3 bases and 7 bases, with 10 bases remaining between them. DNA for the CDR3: TGTGCCAGCAGCCAGTTGCAGGGCAATTCACCCCTCCACTTT. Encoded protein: CASSQLQGNSPLHF.

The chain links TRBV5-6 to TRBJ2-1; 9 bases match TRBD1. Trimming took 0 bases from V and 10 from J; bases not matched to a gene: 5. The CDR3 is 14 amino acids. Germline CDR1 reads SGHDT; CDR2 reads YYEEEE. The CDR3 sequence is CASSLGQGVREQFF. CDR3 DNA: TGTGCCAGCAGCTTGGGACAGGGGGTCAGGGAGCAGTTCTTC.

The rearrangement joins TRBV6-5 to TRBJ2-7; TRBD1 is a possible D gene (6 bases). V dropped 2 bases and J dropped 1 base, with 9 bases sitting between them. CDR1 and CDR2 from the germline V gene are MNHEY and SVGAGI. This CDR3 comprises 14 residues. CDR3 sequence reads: CASSYDRRSYEQYF. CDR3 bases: TGTGCCAGCAGTTACGACAGGAGATCCTACGAGCAGTACTTC.

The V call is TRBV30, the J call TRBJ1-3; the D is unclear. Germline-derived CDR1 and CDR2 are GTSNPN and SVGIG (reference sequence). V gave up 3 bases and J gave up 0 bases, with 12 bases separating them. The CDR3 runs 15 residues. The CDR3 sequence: CAWSGKGLSGNTIYF. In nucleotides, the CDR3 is TGTGCCTGGAGCGGCAAGGGCCTCTCTGGAAACACCATATATTTT.

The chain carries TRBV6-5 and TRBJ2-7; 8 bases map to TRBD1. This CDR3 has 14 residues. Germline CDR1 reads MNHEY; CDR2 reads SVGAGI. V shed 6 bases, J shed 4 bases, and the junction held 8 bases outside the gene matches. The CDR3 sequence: CASRTGDGGYEQYF. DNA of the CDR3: TGTGCCAGCAGGACAGGGGACGGTGGGTACGAGCAGTACTTC.

CDR3 nucleotide sequence: TGCAGTGCTAGTAAAAAGCGGGACCGTTACGTTAGCTCCTACGAGCAGTACTTC. Its protein product is CSASKKRDRYVSSYEQYF. The V and J genes are TRBV20-1 and TRBJ2-7; 7 bases agree with TRBD2. Germline CDR1 DFQATT, CDR2 SNEGSKA (reference sequence). Unmatched junction bases numbered 17, after V lost 3 bases and J lost 0 bases. The CDR3 totals 18 residues.